The next 21 T cell receptor beta chains were all read from a single sample in a study of post-analysis software for immune sequencing data. No antigen is known for these receptors. Broader study findings: Elevated frequency relative to controls characterized 4 or 5 TRBV segments in patients, TRBV5-6, TRBV5-1 and TRBV20-1 among them.

TCR beta cDNA libraries included unique molecular identifiers. TCRdb recomputed calls from the PCR reads with MiXCR, one row per CDR3 protein. The top ten clones hold under 6% of a sample with under 900,000 distinct CDR3 sequences, approximately 50% of them seen once. Source material: blood. The origin of the receptors is a girl aged 10 to 17 with multiple sclerosis.

About this clonotype itself: An end of the junction does not agree with germline; a read error may underlie this. This sequence joins TRBV15 and TRBJ2-1; 12 bases map to TRBD2. CDR1 LNHNV and CDR2 YYDKDF come from the germline V gene (reference sequence). The CDR3 consists of 14 residues. DNA for the CDR3: TGTGCCACCAACAGACTAGCGGGGGCTAATGAGCAGTTCTTC. This encodes CATNRLAGANEQFF.

This rearrangement joins TRBV6-6 to TRBJ2-7; TRBD1 aligns across 8 bases. CDR3 length: 15 amino acids. V gave up 2 bases and J gave up 5 bases; unmatched junction bases: 8. Per germline, CDR1 MNHNY and CDR2 SVGAGI (reference sequence). The CDR3 loop reads CASSYGQGAPHEQYF. The CDR3 bases are TGTGCCAGCAGTTACGGCCAGGGGGCACCCCACGAGCAGTACTTC.

The chain carries TRBV27 and TRBJ2-5; D could derive from TRBD1 or TRBD2 (5 bases each). V gave up 3 bases and J gave up 11 bases, with 25 bases separating them. Germline CDR1 is MNHEY and CDR2 is SMNVEV (reference sequence). This CDR3 has 16 amino acids. The CDR3 reads CASSFNSGARGNEQYF. The CDR3 DNA reads as TGTGCCAGCAGTTTTAATTCCGGGGCTAGGGGCAATGAGCAGTACTTC.

The chain has TRBV5-5 and TRBJ2-4; 11 positions match TRBD1. The end of the DNA is better explained by TRBJ2-5, so the J call may be wrong. The CDR3 sequence is 17 residues long. CDR1 and CDR2 from the germline V gene are SGHKS and YYEKEE (reference sequence). The chain's CDR3 is CASSLDPGQGGQLTQYF. DNA of the CDR3: TGTGCCAGCAGCTTGGATCCGGGACAGGGGGGTCAATTGACCCAGTACTTC.

This clonotype was detected only once. J is TRBJ2-7 and V is TRBV12-3 or TRBV12-4, with 9 positions matching TRBD1. The J segment lost 0 bases and the V segment lost 6 bases, leaving 3 bases of the junction unmatched. The CDR3 totals 14 residues. The CDR3 spells CASRGQGFSYEQYF. In DNA, the CDR3 is TGTGCCAGCAGGGGACAGGGCTTCTCCTACGAGCAGTACTTC.

This clonotype was picked up one time. The rearrangement joins TRBV7-3 to TRBJ1-2; D unclear. V gave up 0 bases and J gave up 4 bases, with 9 bases separating them. This CDR3 is 14 amino acids long. The V gene's germline CDR1 is SGHTA and CDR2 FQGTGA. The CDR3 region is CASSLTGLAYGYTF. CDR3 coding DNA: TGTGCCAGCAGCTTAACGGGTCTAGCCTATGGCTACACCTTC. Full variable domain (rest looked up from reference TRBV7-3 and TRBJ1-2): GAGVSQTPSNKVTEKGKYVELRCDPISGHTALYWYRQSLGQGPEFLIYFQGTGAADDSGLPNDRFFAVRPEGSVSTLKIQRTERGDSAVYLCASSLTGLAYGYTFGSGTRLTVV.

The chain is built from TRBV21-1 and TRBJ1-1; TRBD1, as called in the table, went unchecked against the DNA. TRBV21-1 is labeled a pseudogene. CDR3 length equals 13 residues. The CDR3 DNA reads TGTGCCAGCACCCACAGGGATAACACTGAAGCTTTCTTT. It translates to CASTHRDNTEAFF.

The V gene is TRBV11-2, the J gene TRBJ2-5; TRBD1 matches 7 bases. The CDR3 covers 14 residues. V was pared by 2 bases and J by 11 bases, with 11 bases of the junction left unmatched. CDR1 SGHAT and CDR2 FQNNGV come from the germline V gene. The CDR3 DNA is TGTGCCAGCAGCTTACCAGGGGGTCTTCGAGAGCAGTACTTC. Protein product: CASSLPGGLREQYF.

Concerning this clonotype: A read error is likely, as this CDR3 ends without the conserved phenylalanine or tryptophan. The V and J genes are TRBV27 and TRBJ2-6; no definite D call. The CDR3 contains 14 residues. V shed 4 bases and J shed 1 base, with 5 bases lying between them. Germline assignment: CDR1 MNHEY and CDR2 SMNVEV (reference sequence). The DNA of the CDR3 is TGTGCCAGCAGTTCCAGATCTGGGGCCAACGTCCTGACTGTC. This gives the protein CASSSRSGANVLTV.

The table lists this clonotype with a few counts. The junction departs from the called germline gene at one end, perhaps through a read error. The chain has TRBV7-3 and TRBJ2-5, with a weak D call TRBD2 (7 bases). Germline V lookup: CDR1 SGHTA, CDR2 FQGTGA. The CDR3 totals 16 residues. The CDR3 spells CASNLIGGGGKETQYF. In DNA, the CDR3 is TGTGCCAGCAACTTAATAGGCGGGGGCGGGAAAGAGACCCAGTACTTC.

V gene TRBV6-6 combines with J gene TRBJ2-7, with D perhaps matching TRBD1 (7 bases). V lost 5 bases and J 9 bases, leaving 11 bases between the germline ends. The V gene's germline CDR1 is MNHNY and CDR2 SVGAGI (reference sequence). The CDR3 loop spans 11 amino acids. This CDR3 reads CASSGGTVQYF. For the CDR3, the DNA is TGTGCCAGCAGTGGGGGGACAGTGCAGTACTTC.

The chain uses TRBV29-1 and TRBJ2-1; D not resolved. The V end was cut by 7 bases, the J end by 6 bases, with 10 bases between. Germline CDR1 reads SQVTM; CDR2 reads ANQGSEA. This CDR3 comprises 11 residues. Here the CDR3 DNA reads TGCAGCGCCCAAAACCTCAATGAGCAGTTCTTC. It codes for CSAQNLNEQFF.

The chain links TRBV6-4 to TRBJ2-1; no reliable D call. There are 12 residues in the CDR3. Looked up from germline, CDR1 is MRHNA and CDR2 is SNTAGT. V lost 3 bases to trimming and J lost 10 bases, with 10 bases between them. DNA for the CDR3: TGTGCCAGCAGTGATGGACCTGGGGAGCAGTTCTTC. This codes for CASSDGPGEQFF.

The rearrangement uses TRBV15 and TRBJ2-1; a possible D gene is TRBD2 (5 bases). The CDR3 length is 11 residues. V lost 8 bases, J lost 6 bases, and 8 bases lay in between. Germline V gene data show CDR1 as LNHNV and CDR2 as YYDKDF (reference sequence). The DNA of the CDR3 is TGTGCCACCTTGGACTCCAATGAGCAGTTCTTC. Amino acid sequence: CATLDSNEQFF.

For this clonotype: A junction boundary mismatches the germline segment, possibly from a read error. This sequence joins TRBV9 and TRBJ2-3; 9 nucleotides agree with TRBD2. Germline values: CDR1 SGDLS, CDR2 YYNGEE. The CDR3 consists of 19 residues. DNA of the CDR3: TGTGCCGGCAGCGTAGGTATGACTAGCGGTGCTAGTCGCACAGATACGCAGTATTTT. Its protein is CAGSVGMTSGASRTDTQYF.

This rearrangement joins TRBV29-1 to TRBJ1-2; 11 bases fit TRBD1. V lost 7 bases and J lost 7; bases outside the gene matches: 8. Germline values: CDR1 SQVTM, CDR2 ANQGSEA. The CDR3 runs 13 residues. The CDR3 region is CSAQSGTGGGYTF. CDR3 bases: TGCAGCGCCCAGTCCGGGACAGGGGGTGGCTACACCTTC. Looking up the rest from reference TRBV29-1 and TRBJ1-2 gives the full variable domain: SAVISQKPSRDICQRGTSLTIQCQVDSQVTMMFWYRQQPGQSLTLIATANQGSEATYESGFVIDKFPISRPNLTFSTLTVSNMSPEDSSIYLCSAQSGTGGGYTFGSGTRLTVV.

V usage is TRBV18 and J usage is TRBJ2-3; D gene ambiguous. Germline-derived CDR1 and CDR2 are KGHSH and LQKENI. Trimming took 0 bases from V and 1 from J, leaving 5 bases between them. The length of the CDR3 is 14 residues. The CDR3 DNA is TGTGCCAGCTCACCACCGAGCGGCACAGATACGCAGTATTTT. Translation gives CASSPPSGTDTQYF.

This clonotype was observed a few times. The chain joins TRBV27 to TRBJ2-7, with 8 bases identical to TRBD1. Trimming cost V 2 bases and J 2 bases; bases outside gene matches: 8. CDR1 is MNHEY and CDR2 is SMNVEV in the germline V gene (reference sequence). There are 16 residues in the CDR3. The chain's CDR3 is CASSLEYPTGAYEQYF. In DNA form, the CDR3 reads TGTGCCAGCAGTTTAGAGTACCCGACAGGGGCCTACGAGCAGTACTTC.

CDR3 nucleotide sequence: TGCAGGGGAGCCAGCTCCTACAATGAGCAGTTCTTC. It is translated as CRGASSYNEQFF. The chain has TRBV29-1 and TRBJ2-1; D perhaps matches TRBD2 (5 bases). The CDR3 contains 12 residues. The V gene's germline CDR1 is SQVTM and CDR2 ANQGSEA.

V usage is TRBV4-1 and J usage is TRBJ2-4; unclear D gene. The CDR3 length is 15 residues. The V gene's germline CDR1 is MGHRA and CDR2 YSYEKL. The germline V and J ends were trimmed by 1 base and 1 base, with 8 bases remaining between them. The CDR3: CASSQVPEAKNIQYF. Written as DNA, the CDR3 is TGCGCCAGCAGCCAAGTTCCCGAGGCCAAAAACATTCAGTACTTC.

This clonotype was counted a few times. J is TRBJ1-2 and V is TRBV14; D remains unclear. Trimming stripped 4 bases from V and 0 bases from J, with 6 bases between. The germline V gene encodes CDR1 SGHDN and CDR2 FVKESK. The CDR3 sequence is 13 residues long. The CDR3 DNA reads TGTGCCAGCAGCCCCATAGCTAACTATGGCTACACCTTC. This translates into CASSPIANYGYTF. The full variable domain, rest sourced from reference TRBV14 and TRBJ1-2, is EAGVTQFPSHSVIEKGQTVTLRCDPISGHDNLYWYRRVMGKEIKFLLHFVKESKQDESGMPNNRFLAERTGGTYSTLKVQPAELEDSGVYFCASSPIANYGYTFGSGTRLTVV.